The following is a T cell receptor beta chain sequence with its context. Its matching antigen is unknown. TCRdb analysed the 5' RACE reads with MiXCR anew, one entry per CDR3 protein. The sample contains 650,000 to 800,000 distinct CDR3 sequences, under 20% of which appear only once. The entry originates in a study of CD8 T cells in ankylosing spondylitis. Overall study findings and caveats: Characteristic, it appeared, of ankylosing spondylitis blood was a TCR beta motif of eight highly homologous variants.

The sequenced sample consisted of blood, either unsorted or a sorted T cell fraction (not recorded which). This receptor was obtained from a male donor with ankylosing spondylitis.

The CDR3 bases are TGTGCCAGCAGTTTCCGGACTAGGGGGGGTGAGCAGTTCTTC. As protein: CASSFRTRGGEQFF. The chain couples TRBV28 to TRBJ2-1; possible D gene TRBD2, 7 bases. V was clipped by 3 bases and J by 9 bases, with 15 bases between them. The germline V gene has CDR1 MDHEN and CDR2 SYDVKM. This CDR3 contains 14 residues.